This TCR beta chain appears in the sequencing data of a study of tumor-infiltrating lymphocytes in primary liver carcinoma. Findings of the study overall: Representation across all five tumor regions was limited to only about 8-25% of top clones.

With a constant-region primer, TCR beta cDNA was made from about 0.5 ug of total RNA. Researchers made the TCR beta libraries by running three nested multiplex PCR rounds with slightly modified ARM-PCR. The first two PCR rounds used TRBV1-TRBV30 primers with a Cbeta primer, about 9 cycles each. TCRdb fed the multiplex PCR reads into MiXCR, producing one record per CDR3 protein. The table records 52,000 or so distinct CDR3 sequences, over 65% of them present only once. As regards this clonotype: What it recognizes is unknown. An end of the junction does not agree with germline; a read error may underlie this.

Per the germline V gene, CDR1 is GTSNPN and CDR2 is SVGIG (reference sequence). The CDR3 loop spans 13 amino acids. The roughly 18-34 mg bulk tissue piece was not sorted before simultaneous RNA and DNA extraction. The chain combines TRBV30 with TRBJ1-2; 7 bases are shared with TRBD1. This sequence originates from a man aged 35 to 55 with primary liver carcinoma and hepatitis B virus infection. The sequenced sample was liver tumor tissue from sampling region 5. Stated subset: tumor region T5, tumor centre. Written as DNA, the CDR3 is TGTGCCTGGAGTGTGGTAGGGGGCTATGGCTACATCTTC. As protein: CAWSVVGGYGYIF.